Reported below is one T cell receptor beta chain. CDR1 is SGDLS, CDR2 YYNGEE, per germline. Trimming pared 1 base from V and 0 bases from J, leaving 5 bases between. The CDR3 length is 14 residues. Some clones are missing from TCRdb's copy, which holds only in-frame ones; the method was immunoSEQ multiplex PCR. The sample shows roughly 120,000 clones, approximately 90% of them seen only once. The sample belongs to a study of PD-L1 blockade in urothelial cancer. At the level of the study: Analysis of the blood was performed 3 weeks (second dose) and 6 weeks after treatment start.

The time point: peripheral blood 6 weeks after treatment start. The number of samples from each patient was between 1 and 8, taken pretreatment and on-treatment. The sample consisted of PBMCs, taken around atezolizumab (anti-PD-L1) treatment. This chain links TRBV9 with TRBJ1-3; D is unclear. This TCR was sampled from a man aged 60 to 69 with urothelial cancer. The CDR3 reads CASSVYSSGNTIYF. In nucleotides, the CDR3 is TGTGCCAGCAGCGTATACAGCTCTGGAAACACCATATATTTT. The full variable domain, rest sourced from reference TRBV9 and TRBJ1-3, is DSGVTQTPKHLITATGQRVTLRCSPRSGDLSVYWYQQSLDQGLQFLIQYYNGEERAKGNILERFSAQQFPDLHSELNLSSLELGDSALYFCASSVYSSGNTIYFGEGSWLTVV.